This T cell receptor beta chain came from a study of identical twins. MiXCR, run by TCRdb on the 5' RACE reads, gives a single entry per CDR3 protein. This sample has 1.5 million or so distinct CDR3 sequences, with less than 40% found just once. Study-wide results and limits: Among out-of-frame alpha sequences shared by twins, low generation probability occurred in excess.

This clonotype was observed a handful of times. Antigen unknown. The source of this sequence is a newborn girl in good health. Sequencing was done on a sample of cord blood.

The CDR3 reads CSGGREGGTNEKLFF. As DNA, the CDR3 is TGCAGCGGGGGAAGGGAGGGAGGAACTAATGAAAAACTGTTTTTT. The chain couples TRBV29-1 to TRBJ1-4; no clear D gene. There are 15 residues in the CDR3. The V end lost 7 bases, the J end lost 1 base, and 16 bases lay between the germline ends. Germline CDR1 is SQVTM and CDR2 is ANQGSEA.